This TCR beta chain came from a study of shared clonotypes between healthy human individuals. The wider study: Donors, aged 18 to 49, were a couple of women and a few men.

Sequencing was at deep level. Some clones are missing from TCRdb's copy, which holds only in-frame ones; the method was immunoSEQ multiplex PCR. This sample carries about 2.4 million clones, approximately 93% of them seen once, and the ten largest clones take approximately 0.36%. General observations from the study: Large sequencing depth failed to make sorted-subset sequencing complete, rarefaction showed.

Turning to this clone: Its antigen is not identified.

This CDR3 is built from 15 residues. V was pared by 2 bases and J by 6 bases, with 6 bases of the junction left unmatched. Per germline, CDR1 LNHDA and CDR2 SQIVND (reference sequence). V gene TRBV19 combines with J gene TRBJ2-1; the match to TRBD2 covers 8 bases. The clonotype originates from a man between 18 and 29 years old in good health. Some clones in this sample may be carry-over from other donors' samples. Material: naive CD4+ T cells from PBMCs. Subset: CD45RA+ positively selected. As DNA, the CDR3 is TGTGCCAGTAGTATAAGCGGGAGCCATTCCAATGAGCAGTTCTTC. Protein product: CASSISGSHSNEQFF.